This T cell receptor (beta chain) was retrieved from a study of T cells of healthy individuals. The V and J ends lost 3 bases and 2 bases respectively, with 8 bases between them. CDR1 is LGHNA, CDR2 YNFKEQ, per germline. The CDR3 totals 14 residues. TCRdb reprocessed the 5' RACE reads via MiXCR and lists one record per CDR3 protein. The sample consists of around 100,000 distinct CDR3 sequences, roughly 18% of them appearing once. This clonotype was obtained from a human donor in good health. The chain links TRBV4-2 to TRBJ1-5; D uncertain. CDR3 residues: CASSQGKGNQPQHF. For the CDR3, the DNA is TGTGCCAGCAGCCAGGGGAAGGGCAATCAGCCCCAGCATTTT.